The 7 T cell receptor beta chains below all came from one sample that was sequenced in a study of cytomegalovirus exposure and HLA in healthy donors. Primers: 60 Vbeta forward and 13 Jbeta reverse. TCRdb's table, derived via immunoSEQ multiplex PCR, lists solely in-frame clones and lacks some. This repertoire comprises roughly 39,000 clones; its ten largest clones make up over 1%. Sequenced material: PBMCs. The source of these receptors is a man younger than 45 in good health and CMV-seronegative.

The gene calls are TRBV10-2 and TRBJ1-2, with TRBD1 as a possible D gene (6 bases). V lost 4 bases to trimming and J lost 8 bases, with 17 bases between them. Germline CDR1 reads WSHSY; CDR2 reads SAAADI. This CDR3 is 14 amino acids long. CDR3 coding DNA: TGCGCCAGCAGTGGACCAGGGGAAGTTGGCGGCTACACCTTC. It encodes CASSGPGEVGGYTF.

The DNA of the CDR3 is TGCGCCAGCAAAAACAGCTCCTACGAGCAGTACTTC. The encoded protein is CASKNSSYEQYF. J is TRBJ2-7 and V is TRBV10-1, with unresolved D. This CDR3 is 12 amino acids long. V gave up 7 bases and J gave up 0 bases, with 7 bases separating them. The germline CDR1 and CDR2 sequences are WNHNN and SYGVQD (reference sequence).

The rearrangement uses TRBV7-4 and TRBJ1-2; TRBD1 might be the D (5 bases). V was pared by 3 bases and J by 2 bases, with 7 bases between. CDR3 length: 13 amino acids. The germline V gene has CDR1 SGHVT and CDR2 SQSDAQ. DNA for the CDR3: TGTGCCAGCAGCTTGACAGTCAACTATGGCTACACCTTC. Translated: CASSLTVNYGYTF. The whole variable domain, remainder taken from reference TRBV7-4 and TRBJ1-2, is GAGVSQSPRYKVAKRGRDVALRCDSISGHVTLYWYRQTLGQGSEVLTYSQSDAQRDKSGRPSGRFSAERPERSVSTLKIQRTEQGDSAVYLCASSLTVNYGYTFGSGTRLTVV.

CDR3 sequence: CASSRRGGAGGYGYTF. CDR3 DNA: TGTGCCAGCAGCCGACGAGGGGGGGCTGGGGGGTATGGCTACACCTTC. The chain has TRBV7-2 and TRBJ1-2; TRBD1 is a possible D gene (6 bases). V lost 5 bases and J lost 5, with 21 bases in between. This CDR3 has 16 amino acids. The germline gives CDR1 SGHTA, CDR2 FQGNSA.

The chain links TRBV19 to TRBJ1-1; D is uncertain. The germline V gene has CDR1 LNHDA and CDR2 SQIVND (reference sequence). The CDR3 contains 14 residues. V was cut by 7 bases and J by 7 bases, with 19 bases left in between. CDR3: CASTPKRAVVEAFF. CDR3 sequence (DNA): TGTGCCAGTACCCCGAAGAGGGCCGTCGTTGAAGCTTTCTTT.

The chain is built from TRBV5-4 and TRBJ1-1; tentatively, D is TRBD1 (6 bases). The CDR3 is made up of 16 amino acids. Looked up from germline, CDR1 is SGHNT and CDR2 is YYREEE (reference sequence). V was pared by 3 bases and J by 0 bases, with 15 bases between. CDR3 loop: CASSWGQRGMNTEAFF. DNA for the CDR3: TGTGCCAGCAGCTGGGGACAAAGGGGGATGAACACTGAAGCTTTCTTT. The whole variable domain, filled in from reference TRBV5-4 and TRBJ1-1, reads ETGVTQSPTHLIKTRGQQVTLRCSSQSGHNTVSWYQQALGQGPQFIFQYYREEENGRGNFPPRFSGLQFPNYSSELNVNALELDDSALYLCASSWGQRGMNTEAFFGQGTRLTVV.

The genes are TRBV18 and TRBJ2-1; D is possibly TRBD2 (5 bases). The length of the CDR3 is 15 residues. The V gene's germline CDR1 is KGHSH and CDR2 LQKENI. With 1 base removed from V and 5 bases from J, the gap between germline ends came to 12 bases. CDR3 protein: CASSPLEAADNEQFF. For the CDR3, the DNA is TGTGCCAGCTCACCACTTGAAGCGGCAGACAATGAGCAGTTCTTC.